One and the same sample provided the 13 T cell receptor beta chains below, sequenced in a study of T cell changes during pregnancy in multiple sclerosis. Assay used: immunoSEQ multiplex PCR; TCRdb lists only in-frame clones, some missing. The sample lists 50,000 to 65,000 clones, 85% to 95% seen once, with around 3% in the top ten. Sequencing used CD8+ T cells from peripheral blood mononuclear cells, obtained in the second trimester of pregnancy. All receptors come from a female donor with multiple sclerosis, enrolled in a pregnancy study.

The chain employs TRBV29-1 and TRBJ2-2, with D possibly TRBD2 on 6 matching bases. Trimming stripped 4 bases from V and 6 bases from J, with 12 bases between. The CDR3 spans 13 residues. The germline V gene encodes CDR1 SQVTM and CDR2 ANQGSEA. CDR3 sequence: CSVAGGRAGELFF. The CDR3 bases are TGCAGCGTTGCTGGAGGGAGAGCCGGGGAGCTGTTTTTT.

The chain recombines TRBV2 with TRBJ2-5; 11 nucleotides line up with TRBD1. The germline V gene encodes CDR1 SNHLY and CDR2 FYNNEI. The CDR3 is 14 amino acids. With V trimmed by 8 bases and J by 4 bases, 6 bases remained unmatched. The CDR3 sequence is CASRDRGYLETQYF. CDR3 DNA: TGTGCCAGCCGGGACAGGGGGTATCTAGAGACCCAGTACTTC.

This sequence joins TRBV4-3 and TRBJ2-1; perhaps TRBD2 as D (7 bases). This CDR3 has 15 amino acids. Trimming left V 0 bases short and J 7 bases short, with 13 bases between. Germline V gene lookup returns CDR1 LGHNA and CDR2 YSLEER. CDR3 in amino acids: CASSQDFGGHNEQFF. The CDR3 DNA sequence: TGCGCCAGCAGCCAAGATTTCGGGGGGCATAATGAGCAGTTCTTC.

This chain uses TRBV7-3 with TRBJ2-1; TRBD2 agrees at 9 bases. This CDR3 comprises 16 residues. After removal of 2 bases from V and 6 bases from J, the junction contained 8 bases not matched to a gene. Looked up from germline, CDR1 is SGHTA and CDR2 is FQGTGA. The CDR3 nucleotides are TGTGCCAGCAGCTTAGATTTAGCGGGAGCGGGCAATGAGCAGTTCTTC. Translation gives CASSLDLAGAGNEQFF.

This clone turned up a few times. The genes are TRBV1 and TRBJ1-5; the table's D gene call, TRBD1, was not cross checked with the DNA. TRBV1 is a listed pseudogene. The CDR3 has 14 residues. The CDR3 coding sequence is TGCACCAGCAGCCAAGTTTCCAGGGGGCAGCCCCAGCATTTT. Amino acid sequence: CTSSQVSRGQPQHF.

This clone has only one observation. The rearrangement links TRBV19 to TRBJ2-7, with 8 bases aligning to TRBD1. The junction had 7 bases not matched to a gene; V was cut back by 5 bases and J by 1 base. The germline V gene encodes CDR1 LNHDA and CDR2 SQIVND (reference sequence). The CDR3 spans 15 residues. As DNA, the CDR3 is TGTGCCAGTAGTTATGGGACAGGACCTTCCTACGAGCAGTACTTC. Amino acid sequence: CASSYGTGPSYEQYF.

The rearrangement links TRBV11-2 to TRBJ2-7; a weak D match, TRBD2 (5 bases). Germline-derived CDR1 and CDR2 are SGHAT and FQNNGV. The CDR3 extends over 16 amino acids. Trimming pared 0 bases from V and 7 bases from J, leaving 19 bases between. The CDR3 reads CASSLDLSSKQDEQYF. CDR3 nucleotides: TGTGCCAGCAGCTTAGATCTGTCTAGCAAGCAGGATGAGCAGTACTTC. Drawing the rest from reference TRBV11-2 and TRBJ2-7, the complete variable domain is EAGVAQSPRYKIIEKRQSVAFWCNPISGHATLYWYQQILGQGPKLLIQFQNNGVVDDSQLPKDRFSAERLKGVDSTLKIQPAKLEDSAVYLCASSLDLSSKQDEQYFGPGTRLTVT.

This rearrangement joins TRBV19 to TRBJ2-1, with TRBD2 matching over 8 bases. Looked up from germline, CDR1 is LNHDA and CDR2 is SQIVND (reference sequence). The V and J ends lost 5 bases and 8 bases, in that order; junction bases with no gene match: 11. This CDR3 region has 15 residues. Here the CDR3 DNA reads TGTGCCAGTAGTTATCTAGTAGCGGGGTGGGATGAGCAGTTCTTC. It is translated as CASSYLVAGWDEQFF.

The chain links TRBV5-8 to TRBJ2-1; TRBD2 might be the D (7 bases). The V gene's germline CDR1 is SGHTS and CDR2 YDEGEE. Trimming left V 4 bases short and J 15 bases short, with 20 bases between. CDR3 length: 13 residues. The CDR3 protein is CASSPGAGALRFF. The CDR3 nucleotides are TGTGCCAGCAGCCCGGGGGCGGGGGCCCTGCGGTTCTTC.

This chain connects TRBV7-9 to TRBJ1-1; no clear D gene. V gave up 1 base and J gave up 6 bases, with 6 bases separating them. Germline V CDR1 and CDR2: SEHNR, FQNEAQ (reference sequence). The CDR3 has 12 residues. As DNA, the CDR3 is TGTGCCAGCAGCTTAGAACAGCCTGAAGCTTTCTTT. Amino acids: CASSLEQPEAFF.

The chain carries TRBV14 and TRBJ2-1, with TRBD2 matching over 7 bases. Germline-derived CDR1 and CDR2 are SGHDN and FVKESK. The V gene end was trimmed by 1 base and the J gene end by 8 bases; junction bases not matched to a gene: 11. The CDR3 covers 16 residues. The CDR3 spells CASSQGGGDPGYEQFF. For the CDR3, the DNA is TGTGCCAGCAGCCAAGGGGGGGGAGATCCGGGGTATGAGCAGTTCTTC. Variable domain in full (rest from reference TRBV14 and TRBJ2-1): EAGVTQFPSHSVIEKGQTVTLRCDPISGHDNLYWYRRVMGKEIKFLLHFVKESKQDESGMPNNRFLAERTGGTYSTLKVQPAELEDSGVYFCASSQGGGDPGYEQFFGPGTRLTVL.

This clone was detected once. This rearrangement joins TRBV4-1 to TRBJ2-7, with TRBD1 identical over 7 bases. The CDR3 length is 16 residues. Germline V gene sequence: CDR1 MGHRA, CDR2 YSYEKL. The junction had 10 bases not matched to a gene; V was cut back by 2 bases and J by 3 bases. CDR3 region: CASSQPDREVNYEQYF. The CDR3 nucleotides read TGCGCCAGCAGCCAACCAGACAGGGAAGTAAACTACGAGCAGTACTTC.

The rearrangement joins TRBV7-9 to TRBJ2-7; D unresolved. V gave up 0 bases and J gave up 3 bases, with 6 bases separating them. The germline CDR1 and CDR2 sequences are SEHNR and FQNEAQ (reference sequence). The length of the CDR3 is 13 residues. The CDR3 spells CASSLALSYEQYF. The CDR3 bases are TGTGCCAGCAGCTTAGCTCTCAGCTACGAGCAGTACTTC.